This T cell receptor (beta chain) was recorded in a study of T cell repertoires in cytomegalovirus infection. MiXCR was run by TCRdb on the reads, yielding one entry per CDR3 protein. The sample shows roughly 640,000 distinct CDR3 sequences, around 24% of them seen only once. Looked up from germline, CDR1 is DFQATT and CDR2 is SNEGSKA (reference sequence). The CDR3 has 14 amino acids. V lost 4 bases to trimming and J lost 2 bases; unmatched junction nucleotides: 6. The rearrangement joins TRBV20-1 to TRBJ2-7; 9 bases are shared with TRBD1. The sample comprised CD8+ T cells from PBMCs. The TCR comes from a human donor in good health (CMV status not recorded). Some clones in this sample may be carry-over from other donors' samples. CDR3 amino acids: CSAMDRGKPYEQYV. In DNA form, the CDR3 reads TGCAGTGCTATGGACAGGGGTAAGCCCTACGAGCAGTACGTC.